Sequencing of this T cell receptor (beta chain) was carried out in a study of T cell responses to AZD1222 COVID-19 vaccine. The assay was immunoSEQ multiplex PCR, and TCRdb's table has in-frame clones only and misses some. The sample shows some 160,000 clones, around 93% of them seen only once. As regards this clone: Its target is not known.

Study findings and constraints: Donors in the cohort were predominantly white British and more often female, and clonal diversity was possibly underestimated. Just six or seven AZD1222 recipients tested seropositive at baseline. Close to half of spike-specific TCRs reportedly recognize unmutated variant regions.

Germline lookup yields CDR1 MNHEY and CDR2 SVGAGI. Between the trimmed V and J ends, which lost 8 bases and 2 bases, there was a span of 15 bases. There are 14 residues in the CDR3. The sample here was peripheral blood, taken on day 0 of AZD1222 vaccination. This chain links TRBV6-5 with TRBJ1-2; D remains ambiguous. This receptor was identified in an adult in good health. The chain's CDR3 is CASPVKSTNYGYTF. The CDR3 region has the DNA TGTGCCAGCCCTGTGAAGAGTACGAACTATGGCTACACCTTC.